The 19 T cell receptor beta chains listed next were all sequenced from one sample in a study of blood T cell repertoires in COVID-19. TCRdb's copy holds only in-frame clones and misses some; the assay was immunoSEQ multiplex PCR. Among 85,000 to 110,000 clones listed, 85% to 90% were seen once. The sample was peripheral blood. Receptors originate from a human donor in a cohort sampled during active COVID-19.

J is TRBJ2-7 and V is TRBV28; TRBD1 agrees at 9 bases. Germline V gives CDR1 MDHEN, CDR2 SYDVKM. The junction had 11 bases not matched to a gene; V was cut back by 6 bases and J by 5 bases. The length of the CDR3 is 15 residues. CDR3 loop: CASSSWTGEGDEQYF. The DNA of the CDR3 is TGTGCCAGCAGCTCCTGGACAGGGGAAGGTGACGAGCAGTACTTC.

CDR3 bases: TGCGCCAGCAGAGGGACAGGGGCCTACGAGCAGTACTTC. This gives the protein CASRGTGAYEQYF. The chain links TRBV10-2 to TRBJ2-7, with TRBD1 matching over 10 bases. The CDR3 has 13 amino acids. Germline trimming cut 6 bases from V and 2 bases from J; bases unmatched to any gene: 1. Germline loops: CDR1 WSHSY, CDR2 SAAADI.

This clone came up once. The CDR3 loop is CASSHRSEAFF. CDR3 bases: TGTGCCAGCAGCCACCGGTCTGAAGCTTTCTTT. The V call is TRBV3-1 (or the pseudogene TRBV3-2), the J call TRBJ1-1; D not resolved. This CDR3 is 11 amino acids long. Deletions cut 3 bases from V and 6 bases from J, with 5 bases between. The V gene's germline CDR1 is LGHDT and CDR2 YNNKEL (reference sequence).

The rearrangement joins TRBV5-1 to TRBJ2-7; 8 positions agree with TRBD2. The junction had 10 bases not matched to a gene; V was cut back by 5 bases and J by 3 bases. Germline-derived CDR1 and CDR2 are SGHRS and YFSETQ. There are 15 residues in the CDR3. CDR3 DNA: TGCGCCAGCAGTTTTAGCGGGGCACCTAACTACGAGCAGTACTTC. It encodes CASSFSGAPNYEQYF.

V gene TRBV19 combines with J gene TRBJ2-1; 10 bases align to TRBD2. CDR3 length: 15 amino acids. Germline V gene sequence: CDR1 LNHDA, CDR2 SQIVND (reference sequence). The J segment lost 7 bases and the V segment lost 5 bases, leaving 8 bases of the junction unmatched. In nucleotides, the CDR3 is TGTGCCAGTAGTGTGTCTAGCGGGGGCGGGAATGAGCAGTTCTTC. Amino acids: CASSVSSGGGNEQFF. Supplemented by reference TRBV19 and TRBJ2-1, the full variable domain reads DGGITQSPKYLFRKEGQNVTLSCEQNLNHDAMYWYRQDPGQGLRLIYYSQIVNDFQKGDIAEGYSVSREKKESFPLTVTSAQKNPTAFYLCASSVSSGGGNEQFFGPGTRLTVL.

V and J are TRBV11-3 and TRBJ2-1; the D gene is possibly TRBD1 (6 bases). Germline loops: CDR1 SGHNT, CDR2 YENEEA. The ends were cut back, 5 bases at V and 6 bases at J, with 14 bases in the middle. The CDR3 extends over 14 amino acids. The CDR3 region has the DNA TGTGCCAGCAGCCTTGCCGGGACAATCAATGAGCAGTTCTTC. Translation: CASSLAGTINEQFF.

The rearrangement joins TRBV6-5 to TRBJ2-7; D possibly corresponds to TRBD2 (5 bases). CDR3 length equals 15 residues. In germline, CDR1 is MNHEY, CDR2 SVGAGI. V was trimmed by 1 base and J by 7 bases, leaving 17 bases between them. This CDR3 reads CASSYYGSSGGEQYF. CDR3 DNA sequence: TGTGCCAGCAGTTACTATGGATCTTCCGGAGGAGAGCAGTACTTC.

This chain joins TRBV30 and TRBJ1-2, with D unclear. Germline loops: CDR1 GTSNPN, CDR2 SVGIG (reference sequence). The V end lost 0 bases, the J end lost 1 base, and 6 bases lay between the germline ends. The CDR3 is 13 residues long. CDR3 DNA sequence: TGTGCCTGGAGTGTGAGCCTTAACTATGGCTACACCTTC. This gives the protein CAWSVSLNYGYTF.

The rearrangement joins TRBV5-1 to TRBJ1-4; 9 nucleotides match TRBD1. V lost 8 bases, J lost 7 bases, and 6 bases stayed unmatched. CDR1 and CDR2 from the germline V gene are SGHRS and YFSETQ. The CDR3 length is 13 residues. This CDR3 is CASTGGGGEKLFF. The CDR3 DNA follows: TGCGCCAGTACAGGGGGCGGAGGTGAAAAACTGTTTTTT.

The rearrangement joins TRBV27 to TRBJ1-2, with a possible D match to TRBD1 (6 bases). CDR3 length equals 17 residues. V was trimmed by 2 bases and J by 4 bases, leaving 20 bases between them. CDR1 and CDR2 from the germline V gene are MNHEY and SMNVEV (reference sequence). The CDR3 coding sequence is TGTGCCAGCAGTTTAAATTTTGCGGGGGCATCCCGCTATGGCTACACCTTC. Encoded protein: CASSLNFAGASRYGYTF.

J is TRBJ1-1 and V is TRBV10-1; a possible D gene is TRBD1 (5 bases). Germline V gives CDR1 WNHNN, CDR2 SYGVQD (reference sequence). The CDR3 runs 14 residues. Between the trimmed V and J ends, which lost 0 bases and 1 base, there was a span of 6 bases. The chain's CDR3 is CASSESGGNTEAFF. Written as DNA, the CDR3 is TGCGCCAGCAGTGAGTCCGGGGGGAACACTGAAGCTTTCTTT.

The V and J genes are TRBV27 and TRBJ1-1; maybe TRBD1 (6 bases). V lost 4 bases and J 7 bases, leaving 16 bases between the germline ends. Per germline, CDR1 MNHEY and CDR2 SMNVEV (reference sequence). The CDR3 length is 14 residues. The CDR3: CASSSYREGGEAFF. The CDR3 DNA reads TGTGCCAGCAGTTCCTACAGGGAGGGCGGTGAAGCTTTCTTT.

This chain joins TRBV10-2 and TRBJ2-7; 9 bases fit TRBD2. Looked up from germline, CDR1 is WSHSY and CDR2 is SAAADI. The CDR3 extends over 15 amino acids. Losses at the gene ends were 4 bases for V and 4 bases for J; bases not matched to a gene: 8. Here the CDR3 DNA reads TGCGCCAGCAGTGTAGTTAGCGGGAGTACTTACGAGCAGTACTTC. Translating it yields CASSVVSGSTYEQYF.

This clone was seen a handful of times. The CDR3 protein is CASSPSPLDQPQHF. The CDR3 region has the DNA TGTGCCAGCAGCCCGAGTCCCTTGGATCAGCCCCAGCATTTT. The chain joins TRBV7-9 to TRBJ1-5; D gene ambiguous. The germline V gene encodes CDR1 SEHNR and CDR2 FQNEAQ (reference sequence). This CDR3 has 14 amino acids. V shed 5 bases and J shed 5 bases, with 13 bases lying between them.

The V call is TRBV4-3, the J call TRBJ2-1; the D is unclear. The CDR3 is 15 residues long. The V gene's germline CDR1 is LGHNA and CDR2 YSLEER. Trimming removed 0 bases at V and 14 bases at J, with 20 bases between. The CDR3 DNA follows: TGCGCCAGCAGCCAAGATATTCATACGCGGAGCAAGGAGTTCTTC. This gives the protein CASSQDIHTRSKEFF.

This sequence joins TRBV19 and TRBJ2-6; a weak D match, TRBD1 (6 bases). There are 17 residues in the CDR3. The germline V gene has CDR1 LNHDA and CDR2 SQIVND (reference sequence). The V end was cut by 6 bases, the J end by 0 bases, with 15 bases between. The DNA of the CDR3 is TGTGCCAGTAGGACGGACAGCCGCATCTCTGGGGCCAACGTCCTGACTTTC. It specifies CASRTDSRISGANVLTF.

The J gene is TRBJ1-5, the V gene TRBV7-2; D may be TRBD1 (5 bases). V was trimmed by 5 bases and J by 2 bases, leaving 10 bases between them. The germline V gene has CDR1 SGHTA and CDR2 FQGNSA. CDR3 length: 14 residues. In DNA, the CDR3 is TGTGCCAGCAGCCGCCCCAGGGGCAATCAGCCCCAGCATTTT. Its translation is CASSRPRGNQPQHF.

This chain uses TRBV18 with TRBJ2-3; tentatively, D is TRBD2 (5 bases). The length of the CDR3 is 11 residues. The V end was cut by 6 bases, the J end by 5 bases, with 6 bases between. CDR1 KGHSH and CDR2 LQKENI come from the germline V gene. The DNA of the CDR3 is TGTGCCAGCTCGGAGGAAGATACGCAGTATTTT. Protein product: CASSEEDTQYF.

This clone has just a few counts. Its ends do not fully match the called genes, so a read error is possible. CDR3 residues: CASTPTLDRNTEAFF. CDR3 bases: TGTGCCAGCACACCGACCCTGGACAGGAACACTGAAGCTTTCTTT. The chain couples TRBV18 to TRBJ1-1, with D possibly being TRBD1 (6 bases). Germline values: CDR1 KGHSH, CDR2 LQKENI. The CDR3 runs 15 residues.